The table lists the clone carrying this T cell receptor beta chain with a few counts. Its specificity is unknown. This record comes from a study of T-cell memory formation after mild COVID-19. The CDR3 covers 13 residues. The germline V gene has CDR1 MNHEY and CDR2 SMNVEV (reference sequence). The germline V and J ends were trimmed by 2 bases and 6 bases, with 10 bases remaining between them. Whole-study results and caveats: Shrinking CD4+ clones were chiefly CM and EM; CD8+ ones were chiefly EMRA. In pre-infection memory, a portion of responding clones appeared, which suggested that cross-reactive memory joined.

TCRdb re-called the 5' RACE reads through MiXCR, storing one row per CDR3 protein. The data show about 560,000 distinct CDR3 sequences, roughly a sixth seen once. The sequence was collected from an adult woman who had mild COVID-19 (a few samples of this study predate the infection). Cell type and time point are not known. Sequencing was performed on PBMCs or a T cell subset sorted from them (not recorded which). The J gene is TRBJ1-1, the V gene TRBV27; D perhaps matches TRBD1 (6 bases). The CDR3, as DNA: TGTGCCAGCAGTTTACACACAGGGTCTGAAGCTTTCTTT. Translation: CASSLHTGSEAFF.